Sequencing of this T cell receptor (beta chain) was carried out in a study of cytomegalovirus exposure and HLA in healthy donors. Assay used: immunoSEQ multiplex PCR; TCRdb lists only in-frame clones, some missing. The sample has fewer than 150,000 clones, around nine tenths seen once. CDR1 and CDR2 (germline): SGHRS, YFSETQ. V shed 6 bases and J 15 bases; nucleotides not matched to a gene: 17. This CDR3 region has 14 residues. Note on this clone: Its antigen is unidentified.

Notes on the study in general: The finding came from a later analysis; first-cohort TCR clusters tended to co-occur in the 95 to 150 validation repertoires. The study listed 164 cytomegalovirus-associated TCR beta chains. Rarity marked most TCR sequences, yet some public TCRs occurred in many donors.

The origin of this receptor is a man aged 18-30 years in good health and CMV-seropositive. The rearrangement uses TRBV5-1 and TRBJ1-4; 7 nucleotides match TRBD1. The specimen was PBMCs. CDR3 DNA sequence: TGCGCCAGCACCTCCGGACAGGTCGGTGCGTTGGTGTTTTTT. Encoded protein: CASTSGQVGALVFF.